This T cell receptor (beta chain) was captured by sequencing in a study of blood T cell repertoires in COVID-19. Per germline, CDR1 SGHRS and CDR2 YFSETQ. The CDR3 length is 15 residues. Trimming removed 5 bases at V and 3 bases at J, with 18 bases between. The protocol was immunoSEQ multiplex PCR, while the TCRdb copy is restricted to in-frame clones and leaves out a portion. The sample lists some 330,000 clones, more than 70% occurring once. V usage is TRBV5-1 and J usage is TRBJ2-7, with a tentative D call TRBD2 (6 bases). The sequenced material came from PBMCs or T cells enriched from blood (not recorded which). The receptor was derived from a man between 35 and 55 years old in a cohort exposed to, infected with or recovered from COVID-19 (not recorded which). Written as DNA, the CDR3 is TGCGCCAGCAGTAAACAGGAGGGGATAGGCTACGAGCAGTACTTC. Protein product: CASSKQEGIGYEQYF.